This T cell receptor (beta chain) was captured by sequencing in a study of spatial heterogeneity in lung cancer. Study at large: Beta-chain sequences consistently outnumbered alpha-chain sequences in detection.

TCRdb redid the calling of the 5' RACE reads with MiXCR, one entry per CDR3 protein. The sample carries some 83,000 distinct CDR3 sequences, approximately 20% recorded once. A remark on this clonotype: What it recognizes is unknown.

Time point reported: sample taken at primary tumor resection. No cells were sorted before sequencing. The whole RNA sequenced was extracted from tumor, nontumor lung or frozen PBMC. Donation came from roughly 72 patients with untreated early-stage non-small cell lung cancer. Germline CDR1 is SQVTM and CDR2 is ANQGSEA. Trimming left V 1 base short and J 5 bases short, with 14 bases between. CDR3 size: 14 residues. Study-wide results and limits: Ubiquitous expanded tumor TCRs showed up in blood more at resection than follow-up.

V gene TRBV29-1 combines with J gene TRBJ2-5, with unresolved D. The sequenced sample was PBMCs, obtained at surgery. This receptor was taken from a male donor with early-stage non-small cell lung cancer. The chain's CDR3 is CSVEVRLVGETQYF. CDR3 sequence (DNA): TGCAGCGTTGAAGTCCGGCTAGTCGGGGAGACCCAGTACTTC.